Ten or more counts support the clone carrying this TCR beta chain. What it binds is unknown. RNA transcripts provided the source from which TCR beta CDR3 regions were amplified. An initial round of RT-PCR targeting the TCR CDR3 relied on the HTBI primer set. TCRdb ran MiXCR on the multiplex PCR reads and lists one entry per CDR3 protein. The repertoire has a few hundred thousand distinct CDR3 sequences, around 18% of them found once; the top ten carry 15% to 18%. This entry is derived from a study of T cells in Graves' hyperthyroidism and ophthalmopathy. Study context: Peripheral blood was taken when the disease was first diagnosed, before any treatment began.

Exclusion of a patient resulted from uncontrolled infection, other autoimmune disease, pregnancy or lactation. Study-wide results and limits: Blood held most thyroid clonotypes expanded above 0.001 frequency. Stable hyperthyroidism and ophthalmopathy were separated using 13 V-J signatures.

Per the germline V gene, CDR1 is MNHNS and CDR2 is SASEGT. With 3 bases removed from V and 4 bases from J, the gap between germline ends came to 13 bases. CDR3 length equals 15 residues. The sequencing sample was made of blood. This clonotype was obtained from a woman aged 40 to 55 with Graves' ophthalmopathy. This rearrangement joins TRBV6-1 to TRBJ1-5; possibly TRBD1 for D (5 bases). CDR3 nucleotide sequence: TGTGCCAGCAGTGATTCGGCAGGGTCAAATCAGCCCCAGCATTTT. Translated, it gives CASSDSAGSNQPQHF.